This TCR beta chain was identified in a study of blood T cell repertoires in COVID-19. The overall study: The United States, Italy and Spain supplied acute and convalescent COVID-19 samples. PBMCs, B-cell-depleted T cells, or T cells were the source of the cDNA or gDNA that made up the material.

A few counts support this clone. The junction had 10 bases not matched to a gene; V was cut back by 1 base and J by 4 bases. CDR1 is GTSNPN, CDR2 SVGIG, per germline (reference sequence). CDR3 length: 17 amino acids. In the original processing: Reference gene primers were amplified, and this amplification served to estimate nucleated cell counts. Method: immunoSEQ multiplex PCR; TCRdb's copy keeps in-frame clones and lacks some. V and J calls and clone size come straight from that table; D and trimming were deduced from the DNA. The table records approximately 350,000 clones, about 86% of them present only once.

The sample taken for sequencing was peripheral blood. This chain joins TRBV30 and TRBJ1-1; 12 bases agree with TRBD1. The receptor's source is a man younger than 45 with active or convalescent COVID-19. The DNA of the CDR3 is TGTGCCTGGAGTGGGGACAGGGGGCCCAACACCCCCACTGAAGCTTTCTTT. Its protein product is CAWSGDRGPNTPTEAFF.